This T cell receptor beta chain appears in the sequencing data of a study of vaccination and CD4 T cells after COVID-19. At the Johns Hopkins FTIC core, DNA taken from cultured CD4+ T cells was sequenced by way of the Oncomine TCR Beta short-read assay. In TCRdb, the PCR reads were re-called with MiXCR into one record per CDR3 protein. The sample holds approximately 16,000 distinct CDR3 sequences, about 35% seen once. Specified treatment: roughly ten-day PBMC culture with coronavirus spike peptide pools or control peptides (ViraFEST assay). A note on this clonotype: What it recognizes is unknown.

Germline CDR1 is DFQATT and CDR2 is SNEGSKA (reference sequence). The CDR3 contains 15 residues. Trimming at V came to 6 bases and at J to 1 base, leaving 9 bases not matched to a gene. The sequencing input was cultured CD4+ T cells from blood. The origin of this receptor is a human donor with COVID-19. This chain connects TRBV20-1 to TRBJ2-1, with TRBD2 matching over 7 bases. This chain's CDR3 is CSAKTSGESYNEQFF. The CDR3 bases are TGCAGTGCAAAAACGAGCGGGGAGTCCTACAATGAGCAGTTCTTC.